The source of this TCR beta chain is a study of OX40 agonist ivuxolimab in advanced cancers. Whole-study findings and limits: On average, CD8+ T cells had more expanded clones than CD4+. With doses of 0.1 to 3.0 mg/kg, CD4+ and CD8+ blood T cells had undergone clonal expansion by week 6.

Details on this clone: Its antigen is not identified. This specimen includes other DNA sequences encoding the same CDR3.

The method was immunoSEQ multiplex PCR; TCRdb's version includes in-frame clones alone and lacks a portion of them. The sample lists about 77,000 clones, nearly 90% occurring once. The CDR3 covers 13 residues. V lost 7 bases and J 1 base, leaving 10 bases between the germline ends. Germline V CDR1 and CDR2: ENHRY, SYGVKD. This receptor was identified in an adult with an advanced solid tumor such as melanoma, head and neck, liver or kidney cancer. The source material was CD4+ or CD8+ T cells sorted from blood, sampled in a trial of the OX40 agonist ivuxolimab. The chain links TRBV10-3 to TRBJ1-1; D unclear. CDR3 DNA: TGTGCCATCACGAGGGATCGGAACACTGAAGCTTTCTTT. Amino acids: CAITRDRNTEAFF.